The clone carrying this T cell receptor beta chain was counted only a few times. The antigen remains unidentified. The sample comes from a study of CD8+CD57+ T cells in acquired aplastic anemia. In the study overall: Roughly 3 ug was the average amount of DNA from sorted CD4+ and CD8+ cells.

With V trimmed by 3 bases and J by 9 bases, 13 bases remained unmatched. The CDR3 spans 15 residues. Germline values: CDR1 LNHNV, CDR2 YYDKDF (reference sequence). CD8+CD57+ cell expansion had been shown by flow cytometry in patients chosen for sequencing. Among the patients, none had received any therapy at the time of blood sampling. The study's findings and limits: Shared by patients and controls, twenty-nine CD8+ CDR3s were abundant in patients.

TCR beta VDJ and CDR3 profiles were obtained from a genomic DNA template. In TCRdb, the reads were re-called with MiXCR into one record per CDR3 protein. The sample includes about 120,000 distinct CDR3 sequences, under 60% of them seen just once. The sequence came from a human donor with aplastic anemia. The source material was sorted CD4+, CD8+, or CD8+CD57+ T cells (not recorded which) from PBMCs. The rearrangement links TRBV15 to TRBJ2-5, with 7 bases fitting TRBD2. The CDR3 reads CATSRQGLGPGSQYF. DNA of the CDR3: TGTGCCACCAGCAGGCAAGGACTAGGGCCGGGGTCCCAGTACTTC. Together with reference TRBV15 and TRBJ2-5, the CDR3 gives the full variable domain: DAMVIQNPRYQVTQFGKPVTLSCSQTLNHNVMYWYQQKSSQAPKLLFHYYDKDFNNEADTPDNFQSRRPNTSFCFLDIRSPGLGDTAMYLCATSRQGLGPGSQYFGPGTRLLVL.